These T cell receptor beta chains were read from a single sample in a study of shared clonotypes between healthy human individuals. Measured with immunoSEQ multiplex PCR; TCRdb has only the in-frame clones, and not every one. The table shows around 2.5 million clones, with over 85% occurring only once. The specimen sequenced was naive CD4+ T cells from PBMCs. Receptors originate from a man younger than 30 in good health. Some clones in this sample may be carry-over from other donors' samples. The CDR3 runs from the conserved cysteine through the conserved F or W. D genes are given only for firm matches. Expanded clones are given a class, and other clones once, few, many or no size at all.

v_gene	j_gene	abundance	d_gene	CDR3aa	CDR3nt
TRBV7-9	TRBJ2-5	-	TRBD1	CASSWGNGAGGVETQYF	TGTGCCAGCAGCTGGGGTAACGGGGCAGGGGGCGTCGAGACCCAGTACTTC
TRBV6-1	TRBJ1-3	-	-	CASSEKQGAGNTIYF	TGTGCCAGCAGTGAAAAACAGGGAGCTGGAAACACCATATATTTT
TRBV6-1	TRBJ2-5	-	-	CASSLPGPSPPYF	TGTGCCAGCAGTCTACCGGGACCCTCCCCCCCGTACTTC
TRBV10-1	TRBJ2-2	-	-	CASSAGSANTGELFF	TGCGCCAGCAGTGCTGGGAGCGCGAACACCGGGGAGCTGTTTTTT
TRBV19	TRBJ2-7	-	TRBD1	CASSHPGQGVWEQYF	TGTGCCAGTAGTCATCCGGGACAGGGGGTGTGGGAGCAGTACTTC
TRBV27	TRBJ2-3	-	TRBD2	CASSLRTTSGLTDTQYF	TGTGCCAGCAGTTTGAGAACGACTAGCGGGTTAACAGATACGCAGTATTTT
TRBV6-5	TRBJ2-3	once	-	CASRTAGTQYF	TGTGCCAGCAGAACAGCGGGTACGCAGTATTTT
TRBV5-1	TRBJ2-6	-	-	CASSLSGGGANVLTF	TGCGCCAGCAGCTTGTCCGGGGGTGGGGCCAACGTCCTGACTTTC
TRBV5-1	TRBJ2-3	-	-	CASSPAAPGTRNTQYF	TGCGCCAGCAGCCCGGCTGCCCCCGGCACACGTAATACGCAGTATTTT
TRBV7-9	TRBJ2-7	once	-	CASSLEGREQYF	TGTGCCAGCAGCTTGGAGGGTCGCGAGCAGTACTTC
TRBV4-2	TRBJ2-1	once	-	CASSQDPGPYNEQFF	TGTGCCAGCAGCCAAGATCCGGGACCCTACAATGAGCAGTTCTTC
TRBV27	TRBJ2-1	-	-	CASSLEGYNEQFF	TGTGCCAGCAGTTTAGAGGGGTACAATGAGCAGTTCTTC
TRBV7-3	TRBJ2-2	-	-	CASSPRSGLAGELFF	TGTGCCAGCAGCCCCCGGAGCGGGTTGGCAGGGGAGCTGTTTTTT
TRBV19	TRBJ2-2	few	TRBD2	CASTGGNTGELFF	TGTGCCAGTACGGGGGGTAACACCGGGGAGCTGTTTTTT
TRBV10-3	TRBJ2-3	-	TRBD2	CAISDLAGGPGTQYF	TGTGCCATCAGTGACCTTGCGGGAGGGCCTGGTACGCAGTATTTT
TRBV5-1	TRBJ2-7	-	-	CASSQGLAHYEQYF	TGCGCCAGCAGTCAAGGTCTAGCGCACTACGAGCAGTACTTC
TRBV28	TRBJ1-5	once	TRBD1	CASSRPGTGSQPQHF	TGTGCCAGCAGTCGTCCCGGGACAGGGTCTCAGCCCCAGCATTTT
TRBV29-1	TRBJ2-7	-	-	CSASTSTGSYEQYF	TGCAGCGCCTCTACTTCGACAGGCTCCTACGAGCAGTACTTC
TRBV7-9	TRBJ1-3	-	-	CASSFGAISGNTIYF	TGTGCCAGCAGCTTCGGGGCCATCTCTGGAAACACCATATATTTT
TRBV28	TRBJ1-5	-	-	CASSFRAGAQPQHF	TGTGCCAGCAGTTTTCGGGCAGGGGCTCAGCCCCAGCATTTT
TRBV6-5	TRBJ2-2	-	TRBD1	CASSYGDRAPGELFF	TGTGCCAGCAGTTACGGGGACAGGGCCCCCGGGGAGCTGTTTTTT
TRBV28	TRBJ1-4	-	-	CASTIRGRANEKLFF	TGTGCCAGCACCATCCGAGGACGGGCTAATGAAAAACTGTTTTTT
TRBV27	TRBJ1-1	-	-	CASSSPPGHHTEAFF	TGTGCCAGCAGTTCCCCCCCCGGACACCACACTGAAGCTTTCTTT
TRBV18	TRBJ2-7	-	TRBD1	CASSGRQGSSYEQYF	TGTGCCAGCTCAGGAAGACAGGGGTCCTCCTACGAGCAGTACTTC
TRBV6-5	TRBJ2-1	-	-	CASRTGTFGNEQFF	TGTGCCAGCAGAACCGGGACATTTGGCAATGAGCAGTTCTTC
TRBV5-1	TRBJ1-2	-	-	CASSWDGANYGYTF	TGCGCCAGCAGCTGGGACGGGGCTAACTATGGCTACACCTTC
TRBV10-3	TRBJ1-1	few	-	CAISEMANTEAFF	TGTGCCATCAGTGAGATGGCGAACACTGAAGCTTTCTTT
TRBV14	TRBJ2-6	-	TRBD1	CASSGQVGLGFGSGANVLTF	TGTGCCAGCAGCGGACAGGTAGGGTTAGGGTTCGGGTCTGGGGCCAACGTCCTGACTTTC
TRBV6-5	TRBJ2-3	once	-	CASRALDTQYF	TGTGCCAGCAGGGCACTAGATACGCAGTATTTT
TRBV13	TRBJ1-1	once	-	CASSSKGFHSMEAFF	TGTGCCAGCAGCTCCAAAGGATTCCACAGCATGGAAGCTTTCTTT
TRBV7-9	TRBJ2-1	once	TRBD2	CASSQGLAGVSVNEQFF	TGTGCCAGCAGCCAGGGACTAGCGGGAGTCTCCGTGAATGAGCAGTTCTTC
TRBV18	TRBJ2-3	-	-	CASSPGTTDTQYF	TGTGCCAGCTCACCCGGGACAACAGATACGCAGTATTTT
TRBV5-1	TRBJ2-2	-	-	CASSKDRNTGELFF	TGCGCCAGCAGCAAGGACAGGAACACCGGGGAGCTGTTTTTT
TRBV6-1	TRBJ1-2	-	-	CASSESQGLIGYTF	TGTGCCAGCAGTGAAAGTCAGGGGCTAATAGGCTACACCTTC
TRBV29-1	TRBJ2-5	-	TRBD2	CSVLVSGRTNQETQYF	TGCAGCGTTTTGGTTAGCGGGAGGACAAACCAAGAGACCCAGTACTTC
TRBV18	TRBJ2-5	once	-	CASSLLAMETQYF	TGTGCCAGCTCACTTTTAGCGATGGAGACCCAGTACTTC
TRBV7-9	TRBJ2-3	-	-	CASSAYRNTRSTDTQYF	TGTGCCAGCAGCGCCTACCGGAATACTCGTAGCACAGATACGCAGTATTTT
TRBV21-1	TRBJ2-1	-	-	CASSRRSRTSGRHEQFF	TGTGCCAGCAGCAGAAGATCCAGGACTAGCGGGAGGCATGAGCAGTTCTTC
TRBV7-8	TRBJ1-2	once	TRBD1	CASSLEVQGDYGYTF	TGTGCCAGCAGCTTAGAGGTTCAGGGGGACTATGGCTACACCTTC
TRBV18	TRBJ2-7	-	TRBD2	CASSQGLARNYEQYF	TGTGCCAGCTCCCAGGGACTAGCGCGAAACTACGAGCAGTACTTC
TRBV4-1	TRBJ1-3	-	-	CASSQVTGPLDTIYF	TGCGCCAGCAGCCAGGTTACAGGGCCCCTGGACACCATATATTTT
TRBV14	TRBJ1-2	-	-	CASSRTGPYGYTF	TGTGCCAGCAGCCGAACAGGGCCCTATGGCTACACCTTC
TRBV28	TRBJ1-2	-	-	CASSLTFSRDYTF	TGTGCCAGCAGTTTAACCTTCTCCAGGGACTACACCTTC
TRBV7-2	TRBJ1-2	-	-	CASSLLGARGYTF	TGTGCCAGCAGCTTATTGGGGGCGCGGGGCTACACCTTC
TRBV11-2	TRBJ2-6	-	-	CASSPGYQRLSGANVLTF	TGTGCCAGCAGCCCCGGGTACCAGAGGCTCTCTGGGGCCAACGTCCTGACTTTC
TRBV5-6	TRBJ2-1	few	-	CASSWYNEQFF	TGTGCCAGCAGCTGGTACAATGAGCAGTTCTTC
TRBV7-6	TRBJ2-3	-	-	CASSFNPAQNADTQYF	TGTGCCAGCAGCTTCAATCCAGCGCAAAACGCCGATACGCAGTATTTT
TRBV7-3	TRBJ1-2	-	TRBD1	CASSPEPRGQANYGYTF	TGTGCCAGCAGCCCCGAACCTCGGGGACAGGCGAACTATGGCTACACCTTC
TRBV7-8	TRBJ1-1	-	-	CASSPQGANTEAFF	TGTGCCAGCAGCCCACAGGGTGCGAACACTGAAGCTTTCTTT
TRBV9	TRBJ2-7	-	-	CASISIRRKSSYEQYF	TGTGCCAGCATTTCAATTAGGCGAAAGAGCTCCTACGAGCAGTACTTC
TRBV7-2	TRBJ2-7	-	-	CASSLVLTYEQYF	TGTGCCAGCAGCTTAGTACTCACCTACGAGCAGTACTTC